This T cell receptor beta chain was profiled in a study of CD8+CD57+ T cells in acquired aplastic anemia. The overall study: DNA per sorted CD4+ or CD8+ sample ranged about 0.18 to 30 ug, averaging about 2.9 ug.

For CDR3 and TCR beta VDJ profiling, genomic DNA was the template used. Using its own MiXCR run on the reads, TCRdb lists one record per CDR3 protein. The sample lists 200,000 or so distinct CDR3 sequences, just under 50% occurring once. Germline CDR1 reads MNHEY; CDR2 reads SVGAGI. Trimming stripped 4 bases from V and 2 bases from J, with 15 bases between. The CDR3 is 16 residues long. General observations from the study: Patients and controls shared twenty-nine CD8+ CDR3 sequences.

This clonotype came up many times. Its antigen is not identified. CD8+CD57+ cell expansion, shown by flow cytometry, had occurred in the patients selected for sequencing. This chain connects TRBV6-5 to TRBJ1-3; D uncertain. This TCR came from a human donor with aplastic anemia. Sequenced material: sorted CD4+, CD8+, or CD8+CD57+ T cells (not recorded which) from PBMCs. The DNA of the CDR3 is TGTGCCAGCAGTTCCCTGCCCAGGAGAGCTGGAAACACCATATATTTT. The encoded protein is CASSSLPRRAGNTIYF.